This TCR beta chain was identified during a study of identical twins. This clonotype was observed a few times. No antigen is known for it. A template switching step contributed a universal primer site, while unique molecular identifiers were present in the cDNA. TCRdb redid the calling of the 5' RACE reads with MiXCR, one entry per CDR3 protein. The table includes 750,000 to 950,000 distinct CDR3 sequences, about 12% detected once. Study observations and caveats: An excess of low generation probability was shown by twin-shared out-of-frame alpha sequences. It was possible that invariant MAIT and iNKT cells partly confounded the zero-insertion analyses.

The same data also went into a second study, on yellow fever vaccine responses in identical twins.

This sequence originates from a young woman in good health. What was sequenced was PBMCs.

DNA for the CDR3: TGCGCCAGCAGCCCCGTAGCAGGGCCCGTAGGTGAGCAGTACTTC. It encodes CASSPVAGPVGEQYF. The chain has TRBV5-1 and TRBJ2-7; maybe TRBD1 (5 bases). Trimming left V 4 bases short and J 7 bases short, with 21 bases between. The CDR3 length is 15 residues. Per the germline V gene, CDR1 is SGHRS and CDR2 is YFSETQ.